This T cell receptor beta chain was identified in a study of CD8 T cells in ankylosing spondylitis. Each TCR beta library was made by quantitative 5'-RACE that incorporated molecular barcodes. From the 5' RACE reads, TCRdb called clonotypes with MiXCR, one entry per CDR3 protein. The sample has around 90,000 distinct CDR3 sequences, 25% to 35% seen once; the top ten hold around 60%. Looked up from germline, CDR1 is DFQATT and CDR2 is SNEGSKA (reference sequence). This CDR3 spans 14 amino acids. V lost 1 base, J lost 5 bases, and 5 bases stayed unmatched. Study observations and caveats: Made up of fewer than 10 highly homologous variants, a TCR beta motif appeared characteristic of ankylosing spondylitis blood. Clones that were linked to disease were CD8+ and were relatively rare in peripheral blood.

This clonotype was counted only a few times. Its antigen is currently unknown. V gene TRBV20-1 combines with J gene TRBJ2-5; 9 nucleotides line up with TRBD2. The clonotype comes from a male donor with ankylosing spondylitis or in good health (not recorded which). The sequenced material came from blood, either unsorted or a sorted T cell fraction (not recorded which). In nucleotides, the CDR3 is TGCAGTGCTAGAGTTGCTAGCGGGATTGAGACCCAGTACTTC. It yields the protein CSARVASGIETQYF.